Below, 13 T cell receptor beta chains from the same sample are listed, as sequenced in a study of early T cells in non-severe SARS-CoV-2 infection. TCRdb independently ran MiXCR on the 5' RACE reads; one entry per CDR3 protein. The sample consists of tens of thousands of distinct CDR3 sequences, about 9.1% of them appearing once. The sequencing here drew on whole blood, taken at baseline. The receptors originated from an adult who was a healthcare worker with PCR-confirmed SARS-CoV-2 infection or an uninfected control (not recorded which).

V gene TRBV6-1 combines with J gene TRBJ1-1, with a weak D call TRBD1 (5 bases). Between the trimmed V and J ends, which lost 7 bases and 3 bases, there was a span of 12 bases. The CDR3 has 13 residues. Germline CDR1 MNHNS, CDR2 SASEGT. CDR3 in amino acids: CASKQKGDTEAFF. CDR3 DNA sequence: TGTGCCAGCAAACAAAAAGGGGACACTGAAGCTTTCTTT.

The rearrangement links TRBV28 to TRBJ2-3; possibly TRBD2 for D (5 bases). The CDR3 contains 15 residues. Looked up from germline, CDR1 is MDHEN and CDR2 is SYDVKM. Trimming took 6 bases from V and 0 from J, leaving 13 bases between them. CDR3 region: CASRDSGPSTDTQYF. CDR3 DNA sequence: TGTGCCAGCAGGGACTCCGGGCCTAGCACAGATACGCAGTATTTT.

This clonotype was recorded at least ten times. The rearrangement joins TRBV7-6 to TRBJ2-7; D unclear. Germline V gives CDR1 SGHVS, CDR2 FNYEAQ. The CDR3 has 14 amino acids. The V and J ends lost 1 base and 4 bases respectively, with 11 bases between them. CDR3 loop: CASSLGSGSYEQYF. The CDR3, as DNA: TGTGCCAGCAGCTTAGGGTCCGGGTCGTACGAGCAGTACTTC.

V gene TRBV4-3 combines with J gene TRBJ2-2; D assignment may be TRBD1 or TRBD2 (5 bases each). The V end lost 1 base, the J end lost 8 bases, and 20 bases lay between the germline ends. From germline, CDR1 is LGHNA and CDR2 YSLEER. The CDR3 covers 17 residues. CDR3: CASSQVSGTGYSGELFF. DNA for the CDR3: TGCGCCAGCAGCCAAGTATCCGGGACGGGATATTCGGGGGAGCTGTTTTTT.

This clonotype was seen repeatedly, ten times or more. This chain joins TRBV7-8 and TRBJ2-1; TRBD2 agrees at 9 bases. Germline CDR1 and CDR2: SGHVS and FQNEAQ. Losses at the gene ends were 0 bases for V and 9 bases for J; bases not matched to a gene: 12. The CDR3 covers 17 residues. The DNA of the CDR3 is TGTGCCAGCAGCTTAGCAAATCTAGCGGGAAGGGGGGGTGAGCAGTTCTTC. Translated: CASSLANLAGRGGEQFF.

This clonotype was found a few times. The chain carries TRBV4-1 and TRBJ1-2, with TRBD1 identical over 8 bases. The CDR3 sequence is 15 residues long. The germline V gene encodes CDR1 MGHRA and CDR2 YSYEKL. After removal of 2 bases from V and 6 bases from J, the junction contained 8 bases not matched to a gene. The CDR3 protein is CASSQPDRELNGYTF. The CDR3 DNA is TGCGCCAGCAGCCAACCGGACAGGGAATTAAATGGCTACACCTTC.

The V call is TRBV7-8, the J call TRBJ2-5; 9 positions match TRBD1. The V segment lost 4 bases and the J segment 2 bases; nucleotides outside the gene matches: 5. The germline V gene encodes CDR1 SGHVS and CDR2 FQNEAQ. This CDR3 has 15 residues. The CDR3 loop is CASSSAGQGQETQYF. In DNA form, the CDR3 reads TGTGCCAGCAGCTCCGCTGGACAGGGGCAAGAGACCCAGTACTTC.

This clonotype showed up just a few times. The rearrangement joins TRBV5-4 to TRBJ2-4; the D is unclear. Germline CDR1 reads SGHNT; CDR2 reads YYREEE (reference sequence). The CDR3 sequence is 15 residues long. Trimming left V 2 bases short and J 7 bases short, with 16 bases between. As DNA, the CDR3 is TGTGCCAGCAGCTTTTCAAGTACTGGGCTTAACATTCAGTACTTC. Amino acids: CASSFSSTGLNIQYF.

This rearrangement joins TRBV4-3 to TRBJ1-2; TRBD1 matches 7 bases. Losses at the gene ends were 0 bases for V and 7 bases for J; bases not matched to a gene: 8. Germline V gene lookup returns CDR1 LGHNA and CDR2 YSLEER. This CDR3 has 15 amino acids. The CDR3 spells CASSQEDRLGVGYTF. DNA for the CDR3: TGCGCCAGCAGCCAAGAGGACAGGCTCGGGGTTGGCTACACCTTC.

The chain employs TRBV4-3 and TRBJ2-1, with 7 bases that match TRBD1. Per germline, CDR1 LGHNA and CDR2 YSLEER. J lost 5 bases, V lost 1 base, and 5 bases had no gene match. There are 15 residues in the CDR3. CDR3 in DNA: TGCGCCAGCAGCCAAGGACAGGGATTACACAATGAGCAGTTCTTC. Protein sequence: CASSQGQGLHNEQFF.

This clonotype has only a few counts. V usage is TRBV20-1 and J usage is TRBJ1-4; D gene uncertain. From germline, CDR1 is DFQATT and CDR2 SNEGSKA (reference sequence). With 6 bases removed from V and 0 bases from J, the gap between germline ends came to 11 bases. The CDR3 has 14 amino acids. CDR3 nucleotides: TGCAGTGCAGGGCAGTTTGCAACTAATGAAAAACTGTTTTTT. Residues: CSAGQFATNEKLFF.

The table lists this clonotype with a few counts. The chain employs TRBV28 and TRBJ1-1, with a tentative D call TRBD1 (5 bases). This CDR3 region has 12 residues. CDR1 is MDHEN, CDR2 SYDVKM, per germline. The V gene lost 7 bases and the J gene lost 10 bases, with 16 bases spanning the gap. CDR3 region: CASNSQGRLAFF. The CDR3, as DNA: TGTGCCAGCAATTCCCAGGGAAGATTAGCTTTCTTT.

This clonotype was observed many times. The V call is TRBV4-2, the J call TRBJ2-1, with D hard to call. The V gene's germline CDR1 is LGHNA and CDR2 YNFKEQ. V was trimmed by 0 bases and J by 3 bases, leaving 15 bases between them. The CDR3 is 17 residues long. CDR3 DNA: TGTGCCAGCAGCCAAGATCAACGGTCGTACAGCTACAATGAGCAGTTCTTC. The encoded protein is CASSQDQRSYSYNEQFF.